This T cell receptor (beta chain) was found in a study of blood T cells in healthy people across ages. Primed by a sample-barcoded 5' primer and a J-beta primer mix, a second PCR proceeded for roughly 7 to 11 cycles. A single record per CDR3 protein comes from TCRdb applying MiXCR to the 5' RACE reads. This table holds 650,000 to 700,000 distinct CDR3 sequences, over 40% found once. The V end lost 5 bases, the J end lost 7 bases, and 15 bases lay between the germline ends. The CDR3 length is 13 residues. This receptor was identified in a woman older than 75 in good health. Sample: blood. The V and J genes are TRBV12-3 or TRBV12-4 and TRBJ2-7, with TRBD2 as a possible D gene (5 bases). CDR3 residues: CASSPGCFGEQYF. For the CDR3, the DNA is TGTGCCAGCAGTCCGGGGTGCTTTGGGGAGCAGTACTTC.